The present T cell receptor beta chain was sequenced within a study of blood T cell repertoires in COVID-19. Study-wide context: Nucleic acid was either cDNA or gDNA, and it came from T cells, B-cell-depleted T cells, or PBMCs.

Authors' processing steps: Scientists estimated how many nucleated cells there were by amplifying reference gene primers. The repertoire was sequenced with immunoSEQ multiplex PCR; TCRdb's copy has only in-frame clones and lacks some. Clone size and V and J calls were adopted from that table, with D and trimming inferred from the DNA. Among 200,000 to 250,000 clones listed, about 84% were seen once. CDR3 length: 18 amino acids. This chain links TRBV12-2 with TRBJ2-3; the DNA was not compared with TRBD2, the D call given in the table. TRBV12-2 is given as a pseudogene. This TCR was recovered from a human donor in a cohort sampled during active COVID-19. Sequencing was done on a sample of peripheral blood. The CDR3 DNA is TGTGCAAGTCGCTTAGACAGGACTAGCGGGAGAGGCACAGATACGCAGTATTTT. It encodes CASRLDRTSGRGTDTQYF.